Listed below are T cell receptor beta chains from one sample, sequenced in a study of blood T cell repertoires in COVID-19. Repertoires were generated with immunoSEQ multiplex PCR, while TCRdb's copy carries only in-frame clones and drops some. The sample lists 70,000 to 95,000 clones, 60% to 80% occurring once. The sequencing input was peripheral blood. The receptors derive from a man in his 60s with COVID-19, enrolled during active disease. CDR3s include the opening cysteine and the closing phenylalanine or tryptophan. The D gene is left open where the match is weak. Clone sizes are given selectively: once, few, many, or a class where the clone is expanded.

j_call,clone_size,d_call,v_call,cdr3_aa,cdr3_nt
TRBJ2-7,NA,NA,TRBV11-3,CASSLSGVSSYEQYF,TGTGCCAGCAGCTTGTCGGGAGTGAGCTCCTACGAGCAGTACTTC
TRBJ1-5,few,NA,TRBV7-2,CASSLESGANQPQHF,TGTGCCAGCAGCTTAGAGTCAGGGGCCAATCAGCCCCAGCATTTT
TRBJ2-2,NA,TRBD1,TRBV4-1,CAVGQGGTGELFF,TGCGCCGTAGGACAGGGTGGCACCGGGGAGCTGTTTTTT
TRBJ1-4,few,TRBD1,TRBV27,CASRRQGGDEKLFF,TGTGCCAGCAGAAGACAGGGTGGAGATGAAAAACTGTTTTTT
TRBJ1-5,NA,NA,TRBV2,CASSEATGIVNQPQHF,TGTGCCAGCAGTGAAGCGACGGGGATCGTCAATCAGCCCCAGCATTTT
TRBJ2-1,NA,TRBD1,TRBV10-3,CAISPTQGNNEQFF,TGTGCCATCAGTCCGACACAGGGGAACAATGAGCAGTTCTTC
TRBJ2-3,NA,TRBD2,TRBV7-2,CASSLGRGGTDTQYF,TGTGCCAGCAGCTTAGGGCGGGGGGGCACAGATACGCAGTATTTT
TRBJ2-3,NA,NA,TRBV5-5,CASSWQRTGQGTDTQYF,TGTGCCAGCAGCTGGCAGAGGACCGGACAAGGCACAGATACGCAGTATTTT
TRBJ1-6,few,NA,TRBV7-2,CASSPYRAGNSPLHF,TGTGCCAGCAGCCCGTACAGGGCGGGTAATTCACCCCTCCACTTT
TRBJ2-7,NA,TRBD1,TRBV13,CASSTGELIYEQYF,TGTGCCAGCAGCACAGGGGAACTGATTTACGAGCAGTACTTC
TRBJ1-5,NA,TRBD1,TRBV29-1,CSASDRGNQPQHF,TGCAGCGCCTCAGACAGGGGCAATCAGCCCCAGCATTTT
TRBJ2-1,NA,TRBD2,TRBV7-9,CASSNGTRGDGEQFF,TGTGCCAGCAGTAACGGGACTAGAGGGGACGGTGAGCAGTTCTTC
TRBJ2-2,NA,NA,TRBV7-9,CASSLESGSNTGELFF,TGTGCCAGCAGCTTAGAGTCAGGGTCGAACACCGGGGAGCTGTTTTTT
TRBJ2-7,NA,NA,TRBV20-1,CSARDGQEYF,TGCAGTGCTAGAGATGGGCAGGAGTACTTC
TRBJ2-2,NA,TRBD1,TRBV5-1,CASTQDRVGGELFF,TGCGCCAGCACGCAAGACAGGGTGGGCGGGGAGCTGTTTTTT
TRBJ2-1,many,TRBD1,TRBV2,CASRKRGGESNEQFF,TGTGCCAGCAGAAAGAGAGGGGGCGAATCGAATGAGCAGTTCTTC
TRBJ1-1,NA,NA,TRBV4-1,CASSQVEAVAIPEAFF,TGCGCCAGCAGCCAAGTGGAGGCGGTTGCCATACCCGAGGCTTTCTTT
TRBJ2-7,NA,TRBD1,TRBV18,CASSPRIEQGEPVRYF,TGTGCCAGCTCACCACGGATAGAACAGGGGGAGCCGGTCAGGTACTTC
TRBJ1-1,once,TRBD1,TRBV18,CASSPITGGGEAFF,TGTGCCAGCTCGCCCATAACAGGGGGCGGTGAGGCTTTCTTT
TRBJ2-2,NA,NA,TRBV9,CASSDRWSGELFF,TGTGCCAGCAGCGATCGGTGGTCCGGGGAGCTGTTTTTT
TRBJ1-5,NA,NA,TRBV7-9,CASSPTDNQPQHF,TGTGCCAGCAGCCCTACAGACAATCAGCCCCAGCATTTT
TRBJ2-3,NA,NA,TRBV19,CASTALSTDTQYF,TGTGCCAGTACTGCACTCAGCACAGATACGCAGTATTTT